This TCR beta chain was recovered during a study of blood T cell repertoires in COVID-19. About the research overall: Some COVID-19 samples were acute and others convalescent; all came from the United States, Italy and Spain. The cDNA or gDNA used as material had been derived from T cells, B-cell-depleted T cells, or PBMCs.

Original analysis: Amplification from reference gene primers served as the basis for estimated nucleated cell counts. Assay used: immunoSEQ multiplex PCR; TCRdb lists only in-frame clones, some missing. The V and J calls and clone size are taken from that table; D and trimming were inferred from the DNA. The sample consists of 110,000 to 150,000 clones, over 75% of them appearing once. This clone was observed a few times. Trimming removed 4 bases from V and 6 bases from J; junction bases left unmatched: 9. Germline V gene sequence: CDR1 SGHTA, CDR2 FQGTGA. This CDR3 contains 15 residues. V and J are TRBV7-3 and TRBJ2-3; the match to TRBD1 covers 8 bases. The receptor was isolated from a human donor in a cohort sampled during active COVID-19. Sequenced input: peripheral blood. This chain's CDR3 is CASSSDRGPADTQYF. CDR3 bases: TGTGCCAGCAGCTCCGACAGGGGACCGGCCGATACGCAGTATTTT.